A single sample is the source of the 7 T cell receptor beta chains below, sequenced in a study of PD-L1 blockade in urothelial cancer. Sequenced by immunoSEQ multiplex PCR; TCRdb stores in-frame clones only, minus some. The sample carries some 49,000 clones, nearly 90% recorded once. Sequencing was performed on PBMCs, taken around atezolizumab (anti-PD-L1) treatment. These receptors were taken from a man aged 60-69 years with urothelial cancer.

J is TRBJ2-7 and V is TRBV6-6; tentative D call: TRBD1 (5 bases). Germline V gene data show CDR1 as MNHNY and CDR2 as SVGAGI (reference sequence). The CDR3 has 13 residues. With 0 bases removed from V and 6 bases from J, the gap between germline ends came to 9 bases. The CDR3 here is CASSYSSQGEQYF. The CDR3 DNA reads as TGTGCCAGCAGTTACTCGAGCCAGGGCGAGCAGTACTTC.

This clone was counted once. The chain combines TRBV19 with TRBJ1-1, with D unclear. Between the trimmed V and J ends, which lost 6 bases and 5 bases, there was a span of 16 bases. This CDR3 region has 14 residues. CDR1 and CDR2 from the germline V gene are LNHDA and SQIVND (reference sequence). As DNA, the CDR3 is TGTGCCAGTAGATCGGGTCGAGTGGAAACTGAAGCTTTCTTT. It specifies CASRSGRVETEAFF.

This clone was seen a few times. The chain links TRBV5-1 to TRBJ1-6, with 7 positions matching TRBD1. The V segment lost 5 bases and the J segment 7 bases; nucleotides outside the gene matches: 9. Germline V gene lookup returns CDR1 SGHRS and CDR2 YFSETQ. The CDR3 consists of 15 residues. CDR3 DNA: TGCGCCAGCAGGGCACCGACAGGGCAGAATTCACCCCTCCACTTT. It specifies CASRAPTGQNSPLHF.

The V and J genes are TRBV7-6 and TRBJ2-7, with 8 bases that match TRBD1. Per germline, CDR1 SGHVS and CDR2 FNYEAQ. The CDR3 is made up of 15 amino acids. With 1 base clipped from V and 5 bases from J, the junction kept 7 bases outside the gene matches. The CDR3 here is CASSLGQGAKDEQYF. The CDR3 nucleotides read TGTGCCAGCAGCTTAGGGCAGGGGGCGAAAGACGAGCAGTACTTC.

CDR3 in amino acids: CASSRTGGQTYWNSPLHF. The CDR3 bases are TGTGCCAGCAGCCGCACAGGGGGCCAAACTTATTGGAATTCACCCCTCCACTTT. The V and J genes are TRBV5-4 and TRBJ1-6, with 9 bases fitting TRBD1. The germline CDR1 and CDR2 sequences are SGHNT and YYREEE (reference sequence). The V segment lost 4 bases and the J segment 7 bases; nucleotides outside the gene matches: 15. The CDR3 has 18 residues.

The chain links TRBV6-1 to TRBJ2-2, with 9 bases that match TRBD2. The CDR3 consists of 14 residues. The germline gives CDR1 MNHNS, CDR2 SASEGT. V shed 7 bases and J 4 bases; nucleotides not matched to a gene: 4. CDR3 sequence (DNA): TGTGCCAGCACGGCGGGGGGGGGCACCGGGGAGCTGTTTTTT. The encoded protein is CASTAGGGTGELFF.

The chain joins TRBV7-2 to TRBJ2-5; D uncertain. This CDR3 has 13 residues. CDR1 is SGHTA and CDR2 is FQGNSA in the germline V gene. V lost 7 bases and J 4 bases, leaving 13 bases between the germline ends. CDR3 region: CASTRSPGETQYF. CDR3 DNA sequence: TGTGCCAGCACCCGCTCCCCCGGAGAGACCCAGTACTTC.